The rows below give T cell receptor beta chains drawn from one sample of a study of T-cell reconstitution after alpha-beta-depleted transplantation in children. One entry per CDR3 protein, called by TCRdb with MiXCR from the PCR reads. The sample shows roughly 220,000 distinct CDR3 sequences, 9% to 10% of them seen only once. The sample here was PBMCs from the stem cell graft donor, taken from the stem cell graft. The receptors shown here come from a human donor who donated a stem cell graft to a child with SCID. CDR3s include the opening cysteine and the closing phenylalanine or tryptophan. A D gene is named only where the DNA matches it firmly. The size entry is marked missing in some rows and otherwise reads once, few, many or a size class.

clone_size	v_call	j_call	d_call	cdr3_aa	cdr3_nt
many	TRBV12-3/TRBV12-4	TRBJ2-7	.	CAITQGGSYEQYF	TGTGCCATCACACAGGGTGGTTCCTACGAGCAGTACTTC
many	TRBV7-2	TRBJ1-2	TRBD1	CASSFLSGTVYGYTF	TGTGCCAGCAGCTTCCTGAGCGGGACAGTCTATGGCTACACCTTC
.	TRBV5-5	TRBJ1-1	.	CASSLNVLTTEAFF	TGTGCCAGCAGCTTGAACGTGTTAACCACTGAAGCTTTCTTT
many	TRBV20-1	TRBJ2-7	.	CSAREGAGEQYF	TGCAGTGCTAGAGAGGGAGCAGGAGAGCAGTACTTC
many	TRBV5-5	TRBJ1-1	.	CASRYRAPSSNTEAFF	TGTGCCAGCAGATACCGGGCCCCTAGCTCGAACACTGAAGCTTTCTTT
many	TRBV10-3	TRBJ2-3	.	CAISESATVWDTQYF	TGTGCCATCAGTGAGTCGGCCACCGTATGGGATACGCAGTATTTT
many	TRBV5-1	TRBJ1-1	TRBD1	CASSRQGDTEAFF	TGCGCCAGCAGCCGACAGGGAGACACTGAAGCTTTCTTT
few	TRBV2	TRBJ1-1	TRBD1	CASSPGQGAIGEAFF	TGTGCCAGCAGCCCCGGACAGGGGGCGATCGGTGAAGCTTTCTTT
many	TRBV5-1	TRBJ2-2	.	CASSLGTGSNTGELFF	TGCGCCAGCAGCTTGGGTACGGGATCGAACACCGGGGAGCTGTTTTTT
many	TRBV7-9	TRBJ1-1	TRBD1	CASSSGQGPAEAFF	TGTGCCAGCAGCAGCGGACAGGGTCCGGCTGAAGCTTTCTTT
many	TRBV2	TRBJ1-1	.	CASSREWNTEAFF	TGTGCCAGCTCTAGGGAGTGGAACACTGAAGCTTTCTTT
many	TRBV5-1	TRBJ2-3	TRBD2	CASRTSGGGTDTQYF	TGCGCCAGCAGGACTAGCGGGGGGGGCACAGATACGCAGTATTTT
many	TRBV12-3/TRBV12-4	TRBJ2-7	.	CASRRDSAYEQYF	TGTGCCAGCAGGCGGGACAGCGCCTACGAGCAGTACTTC
many	TRBV18	TRBJ1-2	.	CASSDSKTYGYTF	TGTGCCAGCTCCGACTCCAAAACCTATGGCTACACCTTC